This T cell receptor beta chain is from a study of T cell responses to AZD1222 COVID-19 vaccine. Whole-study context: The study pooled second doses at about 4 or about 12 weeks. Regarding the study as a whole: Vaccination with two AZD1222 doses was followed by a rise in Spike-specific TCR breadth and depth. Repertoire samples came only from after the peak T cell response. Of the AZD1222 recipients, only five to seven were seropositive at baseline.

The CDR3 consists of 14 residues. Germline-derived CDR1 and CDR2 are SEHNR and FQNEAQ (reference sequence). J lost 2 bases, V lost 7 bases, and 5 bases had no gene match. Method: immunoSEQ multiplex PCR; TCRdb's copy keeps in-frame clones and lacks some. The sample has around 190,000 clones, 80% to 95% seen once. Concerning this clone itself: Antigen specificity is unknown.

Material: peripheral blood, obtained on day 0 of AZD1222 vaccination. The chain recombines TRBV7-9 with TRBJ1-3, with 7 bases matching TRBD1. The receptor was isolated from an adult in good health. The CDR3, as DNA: TGTGCCAGCACCGACACAGGGGCTGGAAACACCATATATTTT. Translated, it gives CASTDTGAGNTIYF.